This T cell receptor beta chain appears in the sequencing data of a study of blood T cell repertoires in COVID-19. Study-level background: Collection of acute and convalescent COVID-19 samples took place in the United States, Italy and Spain. PBMCs, B-cell-depleted T cells, or T cells provided the cDNA or gDNA that made up the material.

In the original processing: The assay estimated nucleated cells by amplifying reference gene primers. Data came from immunoSEQ multiplex PCR; TCRdb stores just in-frame clones and leaves some out. That table supplies the V and J calls and clone size; D and trimming were determined from the DNA. The table shows about 130,000 clones, with around 83% occurring only once. Trimming removed 6 bases from V and 4 bases from J; junction bases left unmatched: 15. Germline loops: CDR1 KGHSH, CDR2 LQKENI. CDR3 length: 16 amino acids. V usage is TRBV18 and J usage is TRBJ2-7; 7 nucleotides match TRBD1. The sequence derives from a woman between 50 and 59 years old with acute or convalescent COVID-19. The specimen sequenced was peripheral blood. CDR3 residues: CASSYKSGQPYYEQYF. The CDR3 DNA is TGTGCCAGCTCGTACAAATCGGGACAGCCTTATTACGAGCAGTACTTC. The complete variable domain, with remaining parts taken from reference TRBV18 and TRBJ2-7, reads NAGVMQNPRHLVRRRGQEARLRCSPMKGHSHVYWYRQLPEEGLKFMVYLQKENIIDESGMPKERFSAEFPKEGPSILRIQQVVRGDSAAYFCASSYKSGQPYYEQYFGPGTRLTVT.